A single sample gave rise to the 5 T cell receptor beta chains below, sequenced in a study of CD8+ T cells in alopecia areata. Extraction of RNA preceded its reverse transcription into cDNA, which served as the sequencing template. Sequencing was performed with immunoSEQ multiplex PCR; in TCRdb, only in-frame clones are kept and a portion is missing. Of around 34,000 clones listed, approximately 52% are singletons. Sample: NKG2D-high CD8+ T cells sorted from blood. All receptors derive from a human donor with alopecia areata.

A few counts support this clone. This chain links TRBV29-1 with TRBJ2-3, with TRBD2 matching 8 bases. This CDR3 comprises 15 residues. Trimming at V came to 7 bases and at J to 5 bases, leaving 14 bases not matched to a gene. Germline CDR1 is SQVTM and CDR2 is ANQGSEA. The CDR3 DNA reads TGCAGCGCCCGATTACTAGCGGTTCAGGGAGATACGCAGTATTTT. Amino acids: CSARLLAVQGDTQYF.

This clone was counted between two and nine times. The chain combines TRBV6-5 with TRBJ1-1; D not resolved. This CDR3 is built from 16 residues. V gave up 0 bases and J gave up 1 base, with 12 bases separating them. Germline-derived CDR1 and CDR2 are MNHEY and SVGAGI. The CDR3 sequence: CASSYSMAQANTEAFF. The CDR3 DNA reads TGTGCCAGCAGTTACTCGATGGCACAAGCGAACACTGAAGCTTTCTTT.

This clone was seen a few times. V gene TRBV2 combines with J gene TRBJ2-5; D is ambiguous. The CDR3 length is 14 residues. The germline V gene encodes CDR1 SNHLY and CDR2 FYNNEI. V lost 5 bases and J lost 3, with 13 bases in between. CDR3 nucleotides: TGTGCCAGCAGTACGGCCTCGCCTGAAGAGACCCAGTACTTC. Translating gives CASSTASPEETQYF.

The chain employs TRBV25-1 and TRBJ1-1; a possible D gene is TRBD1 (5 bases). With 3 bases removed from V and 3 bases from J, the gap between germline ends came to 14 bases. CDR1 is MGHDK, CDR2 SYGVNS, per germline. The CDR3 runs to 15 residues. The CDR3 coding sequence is TGTGCCAGCAGTGAGGGGCAGGTTATGTACACTGAAGCTTTCTTT. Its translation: CASSEGQVMYTEAFF.

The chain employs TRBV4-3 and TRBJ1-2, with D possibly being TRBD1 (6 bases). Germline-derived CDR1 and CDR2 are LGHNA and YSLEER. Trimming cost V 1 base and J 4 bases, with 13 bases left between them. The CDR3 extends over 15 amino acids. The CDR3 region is CASSQAKDRPYGYTF. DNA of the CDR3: TGCGCCAGCAGCCAAGCCAAAGACAGGCCCTATGGCTACACCTTC.